Below are 16 T cell receptor beta chains sequenced from a single sample in a study of early T cells in non-severe SARS-CoV-2 infection. One entry per CDR3 protein results from TCRdb running MiXCR on the 5' RACE reads. The sample shows 50,000 to 70,000 distinct CDR3 sequences, around 13% of them seen only once. The sequenced material came from whole blood. The receptors were gathered from an adult who was a healthcare worker with PCR-confirmed SARS-CoV-2 infection or an uninfected control (not recorded which).

The chain uses TRBV20-1 and TRBJ2-3, with no clear D. The CDR3 runs 14 residues. The V and J ends lost 3 bases and 6 bases respectively, with 16 bases between them. CDR1 is DFQATT, CDR2 SNEGSKA, per germline (reference sequence). Here the CDR3 DNA reads TGCAGTGCTAGTCTTGCCGCCCCGGCGGATACGCAGTATTTT. Its translation: CSASLAAPADTQYF.

This rearrangement joins TRBV9 to TRBJ1-1; D might be TRBD1 (5 bases). Deletions cut 2 bases from V and 11 bases from J, with 13 bases between. Germline V gene data show CDR1 as SGDLS and CDR2 as YYNGEE. CDR3 length: 12 residues. The CDR3 protein is CASSVGGSGAFF. The CDR3 DNA follows: TGTGCCAGCAGCGTGGGGGGAAGCGGGGCTTTCTTT.

This clonotype was found many times. The chain has TRBV4-3 and TRBJ2-3; possibly TRBD2 for D (5 bases). V shed 4 bases and J shed 2 bases, with 10 bases lying between them. The CDR3 consists of 14 residues. In germline, CDR1 is LGHNA, CDR2 YSLEER. DNA of the CDR3: TGCGCCAGCAGCCCCGGACTTTTCACAGATACGCAGTATTTT. Translating it yields CASSPGLFTDTQYF.

The J gene is TRBJ2-5, the V gene TRBV7-6, with D unclear. The V gene's germline CDR1 is SGHVS and CDR2 FNYEAQ. The CDR3 is 14 residues long. V was cut by 3 bases and J by 5 bases, with 13 bases left in between. CDR3: CASSLLGRGETQYF. The CDR3 DNA is TGTGCCAGCAGCTTGTTGGGTAGAGGTGAGACCCAGTACTTC.

J is TRBJ1-2 and V is TRBV20-1, with a possible D match to TRBD1 (5 bases). Per the germline V gene, CDR1 is DFQATT and CDR2 is SNEGSKA (reference sequence). V lost 0 bases, J lost 0 bases, and 17 bases lay in between. The CDR3 is 17 residues long. The CDR3 DNA reads TGCAGTGCTAGAGAGCGGCTGGGCACAGGAGCTAACTATGGCTACACCTTC. It specifies CSARERLGTGANYGYTF.

The chain joins TRBV5-1 to TRBJ2-7; 9 nucleotides agree with TRBD1. Unmatched junction bases numbered 7, after V lost 4 bases and J lost 5 bases. CDR3 length: 14 amino acids. Germline lookup yields CDR1 SGHRS and CDR2 YFSETQ. The CDR3 is CASSVPGQGNEQYF. CDR3 DNA: TGCGCCAGCAGCGTGCCGGGACAGGGTAACGAGCAGTACTTC.

This clonotype was picked up a small number of times. The gene calls are TRBV12-3 or TRBV12-4 and TRBJ2-3; D unresolved. The ends were cut back, 3 bases at V and 5 bases at J, with 9 bases in the middle. The length of the CDR3 is 13 residues. CDR3: CASSFVREDTQYF. In nucleotides, the CDR3 is TGTGCCAGCAGTTTCGTGAGAGAAGATACGCAGTATTTT.

This clonotype has ten or more counts. The V gene is TRBV3-1, the J gene TRBJ2-5; D is undetermined. From germline, CDR1 is LGHDT and CDR2 YNNKEL (reference sequence). V was pared by 0 bases and J by 2 bases, with 7 bases between. This CDR3 is 14 amino acids long. The CDR3 DNA is TGTGCCAGCAGCCAAGACGGACCTCAAGAGACCCAGTACTTC. Amino acids: CASSQDGPQETQYF.

This clonotype was observed at least ten times. The chain has TRBV15 and TRBJ2-1; D perhaps matches TRBD2 (5 bases). CDR1 is LNHNV, CDR2 YYDKDF, per germline (reference sequence). The CDR3 consists of 12 residues. Trimming shortened V by 8 bases and J by 10 bases, and 15 bases separated the two germline ends. This CDR3 is CATGDYRGEQFF. In nucleotides, the CDR3 is TGTGCCACCGGCGACTACCGAGGGGAGCAGTTCTTC.

This clonotype was detected many times. The rearrangement joins TRBV3-1 to TRBJ2-1; TRBD2 matches 11 bases. The CDR3 runs to 16 residues. Germline V gene sequence: CDR1 LGHDT, CDR2 YNNKEL (reference sequence). V was clipped by 7 bases and J by 1 base; unmatched bases: 6. The CDR3 sequence is CASTESSGGSYNEQFF. CDR3 DNA: TGTGCCAGCACCGAATCTAGCGGGGGGTCCTACAATGAGCAGTTCTTC.

This clonotype was seen many times. The CDR3 nucleotides are TGCGCCAGCAGTGGAGACCCCGGGACTAGCGGTAAAGGGGAGTTCTTC. Translated: CASSGDPGTSGKGEFF. The V gene is TRBV5-1, the J gene TRBJ2-1, with 11 nucleotides matching TRBD2. Per the germline V gene, CDR1 is SGHRS and CDR2 is YFSETQ. V shed 5 bases and J 14 bases; nucleotides not matched to a gene: 18. The CDR3 length is 16 residues. Based on the CDR3 plus reference TRBV5-1 and TRBJ2-1, the full variable domain is KAGVTQTPRYLIKTRGQQVTLSCSPISGHRSVSWYQQTPGQGLQFLFEYFSETQRNKGNFPGRFSGRQFSNSRSEMNVSTLELGDSALYLCASSGDPGTSGKGEFFGPGTRLTVL.

J is TRBJ1-5 and V is TRBV29-1; D perhaps matches TRBD1 (5 bases). The CDR3 consists of 13 residues. CDR1 and CDR2 from the germline V gene are SQVTM and ANQGSEA. Deletions cut 4 bases from V and 1 base from J, with 8 bases between. The DNA for the CDR3 is TGCAGCGTTGCAGGGTCCAGCAATCAGCCCCAGCATTTT. Amino acid sequence: CSVAGSSNQPQHF.

The CDR3 DNA reads as TGTGCCAGCAGTGAATTCCAGGCTTGGGAGCAGTACTTC. It codes for CASSEFQAWEQYF. This chain joins TRBV6-1 and TRBJ2-7, with D uncertain. With 2 bases removed from V and 7 bases from J, the gap between germline ends came to 12 bases. CDR1 is MNHNS and CDR2 is SASEGT in the germline V gene. The length of the CDR3 is 13 residues.

This clonotype was seen a handful of times. The chain employs TRBV7-9 and TRBJ2-1; a weak D match, TRBD2 (6 bases). From germline, CDR1 is SEHNR and CDR2 FQNEAQ (reference sequence). The length of the CDR3 is 14 residues. Trimming took 3 bases from V and 5 from J, leaving 11 bases between them. Written as DNA, the CDR3 is TGTGCCAGCAGCTTCGAGACTAGGGACAATGAGCAGTTCTTC. This sequence encodes CASSFETRDNEQFF. Filled out from reference TRBV7-9 and TRBJ2-1, the complete variable domain reads DTGVSQNPRHKITKRGQNVTFRCDPISEHNRLYWYRQTLGQGPEFLTYFQNEAQLEKSRLLSDRFSAERPKGSFSTLEIQRTEQGDSAMYLCASSFETRDNEQFFGPGTRLTVL.

The sample holds a few counts of this clonotype. The chain joins TRBV2 to TRBJ2-2, with D perhaps given as TRBD1 or TRBD2 (5 bases each). The CDR3 has 16 residues. The germline V gene has CDR1 SNHLY and CDR2 FYNNEI. Trimming shortened V by 6 bases and J by 0 bases, and 14 bases separated the two germline ends. CDR3 in DNA: TGTGCCAGCAGCGAATCTTGGGACCCGAACACCGGGGAGCTGTTTTTT. Its translation: CASSESWDPNTGELFF.

This clonotype was seen repeatedly, ten times or more. This chain links TRBV7-9 with TRBJ2-2; 8 bases match TRBD1. V shed 1 base and J 3 bases; nucleotides not matched to a gene: 19. The germline gives CDR1 SEHNR, CDR2 FQNEAQ (reference sequence). The CDR3 contains 21 residues. CDR3 bases: TGTGCCAGCAGCTTAGTGGGACAGGAGATCCACCATCCCTACTACACCGGGGAGCTGTTTTTT. Amino acid sequence: CASSLVGQEIHHPYYTGELFF.